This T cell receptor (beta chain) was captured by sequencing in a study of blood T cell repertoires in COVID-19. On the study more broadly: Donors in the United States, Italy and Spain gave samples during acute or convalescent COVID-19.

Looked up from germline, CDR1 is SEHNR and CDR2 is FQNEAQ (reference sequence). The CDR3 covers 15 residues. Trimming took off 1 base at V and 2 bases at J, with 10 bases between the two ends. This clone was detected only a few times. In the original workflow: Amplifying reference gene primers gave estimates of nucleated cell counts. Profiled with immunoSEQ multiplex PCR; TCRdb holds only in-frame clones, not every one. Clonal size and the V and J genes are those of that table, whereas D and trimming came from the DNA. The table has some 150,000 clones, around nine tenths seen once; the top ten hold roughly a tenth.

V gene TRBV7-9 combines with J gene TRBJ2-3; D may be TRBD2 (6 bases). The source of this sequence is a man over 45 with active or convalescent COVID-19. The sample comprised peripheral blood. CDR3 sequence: CASSLDGSDTDTQYF. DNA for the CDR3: TGTGCCAGCAGCTTAGACGGGAGCGACACAGATACGCAGTATTTT.